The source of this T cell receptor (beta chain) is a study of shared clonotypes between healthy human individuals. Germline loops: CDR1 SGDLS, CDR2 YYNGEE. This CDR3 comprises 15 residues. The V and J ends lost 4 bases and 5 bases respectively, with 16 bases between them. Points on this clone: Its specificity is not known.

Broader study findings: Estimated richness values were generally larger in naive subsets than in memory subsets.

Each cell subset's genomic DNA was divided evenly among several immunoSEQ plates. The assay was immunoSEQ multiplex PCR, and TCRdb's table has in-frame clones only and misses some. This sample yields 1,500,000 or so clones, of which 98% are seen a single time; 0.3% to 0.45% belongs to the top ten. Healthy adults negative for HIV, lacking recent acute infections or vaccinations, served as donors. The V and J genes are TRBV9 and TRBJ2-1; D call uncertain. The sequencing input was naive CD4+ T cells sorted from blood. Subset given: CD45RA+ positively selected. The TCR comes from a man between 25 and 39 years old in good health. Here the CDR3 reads CASSPPPSQNNEQFF. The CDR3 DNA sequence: TGTGCCAGCAGCCCTCCCCCCTCACAGAACAATGAGCAGTTCTTC.